This T cell receptor beta chain derives from a study of Ad26.COV2.S vaccination and SARS-CoV-2 variants. Overall study context: As a participant in COV1001, the donor was in the Ad26.COV2.S trial arm.

Indicated treatment: around 19 received Ad26.COV2.S at low or high dose, single or two shots; about five received placebo; per-sample allocation not given. Vaccine and placebo recipients were sampled on day 63 after the first injection. Points from the study as a whole: Recipients given vaccine exceeded placebo recipients in spike-specific TCR breadth. Reportedly, after vaccination the spike-specific CD8+ and CD4+ T cell responses displayed substantial breadth. Total T cell responses may have been underestimated by the TCR breadth and depth analyses.

The method was immunoSEQ multiplex PCR; TCRdb's version includes in-frame clones alone and lacks a portion of them. This table has a few hundred thousand clones, approximately 87% appearing once. With regard to this clone: The target antigen is unknown.

The ends lost 4 bases at V and 7 bases at J; junction bases unmatched: 10. The CDR3 contains 15 residues. Germline V gives CDR1 ENHRY, CDR2 SYGVKD. This specimen was peripheral blood, taken in a trial of Ad26.COV2.S vaccine versus placebo. The V call is TRBV10-3, the J call TRBJ2-1; 7 nucleotides line up with TRBD2. The sequence was obtained from a person between 18 and 59 years old who received the Ad26.COV2.S COVID-19 vaccine or a placebo. In nucleotides, the CDR3 is TGTGCCATCAGTGTAGGGCTAGCGGATCCTAATGAGCAGTTCTTC. Translation gives CAISVGLADPNEQFF.